This record looks at one T cell receptor beta chain sequence and its context. Its antigen is unknown. The treatment: approximately 10-day PBMC culture with coronavirus spike peptide pools or control peptides (ViraFEST assay). Cultures used a few million PBMCs per well, approximately 9.2 IU/ml IL-2 and about 10 ug/ml peptides. Cultured CD4+ T cell DNA was sequenced using the Oncomine TCR Beta short-read assay. The genomic DNA was obtained from cultured CD4+ T cells by extraction with the QIAamp micro DNA kit. TCRdb redid the calling of the PCR reads with MiXCR, one entry per CDR3 protein. The table has over 20,000 distinct CDR3 sequences, 40% to 45% seen once. This sample was taken from a study of vaccination and CD4 T cells after COVID-19. The overall study: Convalescent patients gave post-COVID blood a median approximately 100 days post-diagnosis, range 35 to 161. The authors used overlapping spike peptides from SARS-CoV-2, HCoV-NL63, HCoV-OC43 and HCoV-229E to stimulate cells.

With 6 bases clipped from V and 0 bases from J, the junction kept 5 bases outside the gene matches. The CDR3 loop spans 15 amino acids. Sequencing was carried out using CD4+ T cells from blood, cultured in vitro. The receptor was isolated from a human donor who had recovered from COVID-19. V is TRBV12-3 or TRBV12-4 and J is TRBJ2-3; 8 bases map to TRBD1. The CDR3 DNA reads as TGTGCCAGCAGCCCACGGGACAGGAGCACAGATACGCAGTATTTT. This encodes CASSPRDRSTDTQYF.